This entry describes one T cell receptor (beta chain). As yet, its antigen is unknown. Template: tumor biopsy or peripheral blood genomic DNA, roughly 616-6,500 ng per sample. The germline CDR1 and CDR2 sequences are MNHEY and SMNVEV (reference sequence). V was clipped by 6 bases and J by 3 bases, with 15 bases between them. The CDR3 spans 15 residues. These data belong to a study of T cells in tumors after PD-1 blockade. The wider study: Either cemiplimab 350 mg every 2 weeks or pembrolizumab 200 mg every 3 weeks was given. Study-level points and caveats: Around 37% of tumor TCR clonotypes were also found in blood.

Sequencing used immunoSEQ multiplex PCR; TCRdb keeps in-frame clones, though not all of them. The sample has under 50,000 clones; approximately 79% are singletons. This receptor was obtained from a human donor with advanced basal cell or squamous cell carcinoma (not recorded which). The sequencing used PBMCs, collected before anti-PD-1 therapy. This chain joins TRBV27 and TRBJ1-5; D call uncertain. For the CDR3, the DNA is TGTGCCAGCAGCAGAACAATGGTTGACAATCAGCCCCAGCATTTT. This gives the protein CASSRTMVDNQPQHF.